Described below is a single T cell receptor beta chain sequence and its context. Its antigen is unknown. Sequencing ends 3 residues short of the CDR3 end; the germline J gene provides the rest. The sample belongs to a study of T cells in women clearing cervical HPV infection. Turning to the study itself: Controls' single incident HPV16 infection cleared within 12 months without precancer. Whole-study results and caveats: Controls had more TRBV6-7 (approximately 0.16%) than cases (about 0.11%).

immunoSEQ multiplex PCR used an average of around 1,200 ng genomic DNA. TCRdb keeps only in-frame clones here, not all; method: immunoSEQ multiplex PCR. This specimen shows about 40,000 clones; the ten leading clones hold less than 8.5%. V lost 5 bases to trimming and J lost 3 bases, with 16 bases between them. CDR3 length equals 15 residues. Germline V gene data show CDR1 as SGHTA and CDR2 as FQGNSA. The specimen sequenced was blood buffy coat. The chain joins TRBV7-2 to TRBJ1-1; D is unclear. The clonotype originates from a woman between 18 and 70 years old with a cervical HPV16 infection that either progressed to CIN3+ or cleared (not recorded which). The CDR3 DNA, read in part, is TGTGCCAGCAGCCGTCAATTAAATAGGGACACTGAA. Translation: CASSRQLNRDTE. The whole CDR3 is CASSRQLNRDTEAFF.